A selection of T cell receptor beta chains follows, all from one sample in a study of shared clonotypes between healthy human individuals. TCRdb's copy holds only in-frame clones and misses some; the assay was immunoSEQ multiplex PCR. The sample yields approximately 500,000 clones, 95% to 97% seen once. The material sequenced was naive CD4+ T cells sorted from blood. These receptors were obtained from a woman between 25 and 40 years old in good health. The CDR3 runs from the conserved cysteine through the conserved F or W. The order of the fields is CDR3 DNA, CDR3 protein, V gene, J gene, clone size, CDR3 length, D gene. D genes are given only for firm matches. Clone size is given for some rows only: seen once, a few or many times, or a class if the clone is expanded.

TGTGCCAGCAGCGTAGATGATAGAGGGGAGCAGTACTTC	CASSVDDRGEQYF	TRBV9	TRBJ2-7	.	13	.
TGCAGCGTTGTAGCGGGAGCTACCGGGGAGCTGTTTTTT	CSVVAGATGELFF	TRBV29-1	TRBJ2-2	.	13	TRBD2
TGTGCCAGCAGCTTGGCGGGCCCCTACGAGCAGTACTTC	CASSLAGPYEQYF	TRBV5-4	TRBJ2-7	.	13	.
TGTGCCTGGAACTGGGGGGGCTCCGAGCAGTACTTC	CAWNWGGSEQYF	TRBV30	TRBJ2-7	.	12	.
TGCGCCAGCAGTGAGGGAGGCCGCAGCTACGAGCAGTACTTC	CASSEGGRSYEQYF	TRBV10-1	TRBJ2-7	once	14	.
TGTGCCAGCCGCCTGGCTACTAACTATGGCTACACCTTC	CASRLATNYGYTF	TRBV6-1	TRBJ1-2	.	13	.
TGCGCCAGCAGCGCCCTGCAACTCGGGGTGGGCACTGAAGCTTTCTTT	CASSALQLGVGTEAFF	TRBV5-1	TRBJ1-1	.	16	.
TGTGCCAGCAGCTTAGGGACTAGCGGGGTCCAAGAGACCCAGTACTTC	CASSLGTSGVQETQYF	TRBV7-9	TRBJ2-5	.	16	TRBD2
TGTGCCAGCACTCCGGCTGATACGCAGTATTTT	CASTPADTQYF	TRBV9	TRBJ2-3	.	11	.
TGCGCCAGTACCCAAGGGACTGACACCTACGAGCAGTACTTC	CASTQGTDTYEQYF	TRBV5-1	TRBJ2-7	.	14	.
TGTGCCAGTAGTACACCCGGGACTAGAAAGTTCTTC	CASSTPGTRKFF	TRBV19	TRBJ2-1	.	12	TRBD2
TGTGCCAGCAGTGACCCTAGTGGGAGGGGAACAGATACGCAGTATTTT	CASSDPSGRGTDTQYF	TRBV28	TRBJ2-3	.	16	TRBD2
TGTGTGGGGCGGCGGGAGTCCACAGATACGCAGTATTTT	CVGRRESTDTQYF	TRBV2	TRBJ2-3	.	13	TRBD2
TGCAGCGTTGTGTCCCCTAGCCGCGAGCAGTACTTC	CSVVSPSREQYF	TRBV29-1	TRBJ2-7	.	12	.
TGTGCCAGCTCACCACGGGGACAGAGCTACGAGCAGTACTTC	CASSPRGQSYEQYF	TRBV18	TRBJ2-7	.	14	TRBD1
TGTGCCAGCGGCCTTACCGACAGCTCTGGAAACACCATATATTTT	CASGLTDSSGNTIYF	TRBV6-5	TRBJ1-3	.	15	.
TGTGCCAGTAGTATCAGGGACGAGAACACTGAAGCTTTCTTT	CASSIRDENTEAFF	TRBV19	TRBJ1-1	.	14	.
TGCAGCGTAATAATCACCCGGAACACTGAAGCTTTCTTT	CSVIITRNTEAFF	TRBV29-1	TRBJ1-1	.	13	.
TGTGCCAGCAGCCCAGACGGCTACGAGCAGTACTTC	CASSPDGYEQYF	TRBV7-3	TRBJ2-7	.	12	.
TGTGCCAGCAGTTCAGGGGAGGCCGTTGTGGAAGCTTTCTTT	CASSSGEAVVEAFF	TRBV28	TRBJ1-1	.	14	.
TGTGCCAGCAGTTGGAACACCGGGGAGCTGTTTTTT	CASSWNTGELFF	TRBV28	TRBJ2-2	.	12	.
TGTGCCAGCAGCTCGAATTCACAGGGTATACCCGAGGATACGCAGTATTTT	CASSSNSQGIPEDTQYF	TRBV7-9	TRBJ2-3	.	17	.
TGTGCCAGCAGTCCGGGACTAGGTATTCAGTACTTC	CASSPGLGIQYF	TRBV6-5	TRBJ2-7	.	12	TRBD2
TGTGCCATCAGACAGGGTCGGAACTATGGCTACACCTTC	CAIRQGRNYGYTF	TRBV19	TRBJ1-2	.	13	TRBD1
TGTGCCAGCAGTGAAGCGCGGGGGGGCTCTTACGAGCAGTACTTC	CASSEARGGSYEQYF	TRBV2	TRBJ2-7	.	15	TRBD2
TGTGCCAGCAGCAAAGTCTCAGGGGAAGCTGAAGCTTTCTTT	CASSKVSGEAEAFF	TRBV21-1	TRBJ1-1	.	14	.
TGTGCCAGCAGTGCAGGGACAGGGTTTAATGAAAAACTGTTTTTT	CASSAGTGFNEKLFF	TRBV27	TRBJ1-4	.	15	TRBD1
TGTGCCAGTAGTATAGGTCAGGGGGCGCACGGGGAGCTGTTTTTT	CASSIGQGAHGELFF	TRBV19	TRBJ2-2	.	15	TRBD1
TGTGCCAGTAGTAGGGTGGGGGTTGGCACTGAAGCTTTCTTT	CASSRVGVGTEAFF	TRBV19	TRBJ1-1	.	14	.
TGTGCCAGCTCACGGGGGACTAGCGGGGCCCGGTGGGGCACAGATACGCAGTATTTT	CASSRGTSGARWGTDTQYF	TRBV18	TRBJ2-3	.	19	TRBD2
TGCGCCAGCAGCTTGGTGGCGGGAGCGCGAACCGGGGAGCTGTTTTTT	CASSLVAGARTGELFF	TRBV5-1	TRBJ2-2	.	16	TRBD2
TGCGCCAGCAGCTTTGAACCACAAAGTCGGGCCAACGTCCTGACTTTC	CASSFEPQSRANVLTF	TRBV4-1	TRBJ2-6	.	16	.
TGCGCCAGCAGCTTCTCACAGGGCGCTGGCTACACCTTC	CASSFSQGAGYTF	TRBV5-1	TRBJ1-2	.	13	.
TGTGCCAGCAGCCCAAGGACGGGGGCAGGGGCCGCAAACAATGAGCAGTTCTTC	CASSPRTGAGAANNEQFF	TRBV7-3	TRBJ2-1	.	18	.
TGTGCCAGCAGCTTAGGAGAGGGACAAAATCAGCCCCAGCATTTT	CASSLGEGQNQPQHF	TRBV11-2	TRBJ1-5	.	15	.
TGTGCCAGCAAAACAGGGGGCGCCGGGGACATTCAGTACTTC	CASKTGGAGDIQYF	TRBV28	TRBJ2-4	.	14	TRBD1
TGTGCCAGCAGTCTCTTGGCGGGAGGAAACTACGAGCAGTACTTC	CASSLLAGGNYEQYF	TRBV28	TRBJ2-7	.	15	TRBD2
TGTGCCAGCATGGTAGGTCAGGGTCGTTACGAGCAGTACTTC	CASMVGQGRYEQYF	TRBV2	TRBJ2-7	.	14	.